This TCR beta chain was sequenced for a study of cytomegalovirus exposure and HLA in healthy donors. Across the study: Out of 398 genotyped donors, about 80% belonged to the Caucasian-associated ancestry cluster.

In regard to this clone: No antigen is known for it.

The PCR had 60 Vbeta and 13 Jbeta primers. Measured with immunoSEQ multiplex PCR; TCRdb has only the in-frame clones, and not every one. The sample has about 190,000 clones, about four fifths seen once. General study results and limits: The likely explanation for a cluster of highly shared sequence variants was sequencing artifact. Earlier results showed most TCR beta V segments being productive about 87% or about 30% of the time.

Germline V gene sequence: CDR1 SQVTM, CDR2 ANQGSEA. The CDR3 length is 14 residues. V gave up 7 bases and J gave up 1 base, with 17 bases separating them. Specimen: PBMCs. This rearrangement joins TRBV29-1 to TRBJ2-7, with D tentatively TRBD1 (7 bases). The sequence came from a man aged 30-40 years in good health and CMV-seropositive. This CDR3 reads CSASAGTASYEQYF. The CDR3 region has the DNA TGCAGCGCATCGGCGGGGACAGCTTCCTACGAGCAGTACTTC.